A single sample gave rise to the 5 T cell receptor beta chains below, sequenced in a study of metastatic and nonmetastatic thyroid tumors (TCRdb year 2020). The library was prepared using PCR. Sequencing took place on an Illumina HiSeq 4000. TCRdb redid the processing of the public reads, applying fastp at Q25 and MiXCR, and retained in-frame beta chains. In all, the sample holds tens of thousands of clones, and under 20% of those were seen once. The biggest ten clones account for 22% of the sample. Before undergoing thyroid surgery, none of the patients had been given any kind of treatment. The specimen sequenced was blood. These receptors originate from a female donor with papillary thyroid cancer or a benign thyroid nodule (not recorded which). Some clones in this sample may be carry-over from other donors' samples.

This chain connects TRBV11-2 to TRBJ2-1; no clear D. The germline gives CDR1 SGHAT, CDR2 FQNNGV. Trimming removed 8 bases at V and 4 bases at J, with 15 bases between. The CDR3 runs to 14 residues. CDR3 DNA sequence: TGTGCCAGCGGCGTGGATAGGGCATACAATGAGCAGTTCTTC. It specifies CASGVDRAYNEQFF.

This clone was observed a single time. The genes are TRBV20-1 and TRBJ2-1; 9 bases line up with TRBD2. The CDR3 spans 15 residues. The trim removed 5 bases at V and 5 bases at J, leaving 10 bases unmatched. The germline CDR1 and CDR2 sequences are DFQATT and SNEGSKA (reference sequence). The CDR3 loop is CSALLAGGRDNEQFF. Written as DNA, the CDR3 is TGCAGTGCTTTACTGGCGGGAGGGAGGGACAATGAGCAGTTCTTC.

This rearrangement joins TRBV6-1 to TRBJ1-6, with D uncertain. V was shortened by 5 bases and J by 8 bases, with 13 bases between the two germline ends. The germline V gene has CDR1 MNHNS and CDR2 SASEGT. The CDR3 spans 14 residues. The CDR3 DNA follows: TGTGCCAGCAGTCCCCGGGATGATGATTCACCCCTCCACTTT. Encoded protein: CASSPRDDDSPLHF.

This clone was seen ten or more times. The rearrangement joins TRBV19 to TRBJ2-3; D is undetermined. CDR3 size: 13 residues. CDR1 and CDR2 (germline): LNHDA, SQIVND (reference sequence). V was clipped by 4 bases and J by 4 bases, with 9 bases between them. The CDR3 region has the DNA TGTGCCAGTAGTAACCTAGACCCAGATACGCAGTATTTT. This gives the protein CASSNLDPDTQYF.

V gene TRBV6-1 combines with J gene TRBJ1-5; tentatively, D is TRBD1 (6 bases). The V gene's germline CDR1 is MNHNS and CDR2 SASEGT. Trimming left V 6 bases short and J 6 bases short, with 18 bases between. This CDR3 region has 15 residues. CDR3: CASSPKGEGVQPQHF. CDR3 nucleotides: TGTGCCAGCAGCCCGAAGGGGGAGGGGGTTCAGCCCCAGCATTTT.